This passage covers 20 T cell receptor beta chains from one sample sequenced in a study of post-analysis software for immune sequencing data. Unique molecular identifiers featured in each of the TCR beta cDNA libraries. One entry per CDR3 protein results from TCRdb running MiXCR on the PCR reads. Of roughly 540,000 distinct CDR3 sequences in the sample, about a third are singletons; the top ten hold 4.5% to 7.5%. Their target antigens are unknown. Study-wide results and limits: Elevated frequency relative to controls characterized four or five TRBV segments in patients, TRBV5-6, TRBV5-1 and TRBV20-1 among them.

Sequencing was done on a sample of blood. The receptors come from a girl between 2 and 17 years old with multiple sclerosis.

This clonotype was detected many times. The V gene is TRBV5-8, the J gene TRBJ1-2; 9 nucleotides align to TRBD1. V lost 5 bases to trimming and J lost 8 bases; unmatched junction nucleotides: 13. Germline V CDR1 and CDR2: SGHTS, YDEGEE. The CDR3 totals 15 residues. CDR3 in DNA: TGTGCCAGCAGTTTTACTACTACAGGGGGCGGAGGCTACACCTTC. Protein product: CASSFTTTGGGGYTF.

The chain is built from TRBV3-1 and TRBJ1-2; D gene ambiguous. Germline values: CDR1 LGHDT, CDR2 YNNKEL (reference sequence). The CDR3 length is 14 residues. The ends were cut back, 4 bases at V and 6 bases at J, with 15 bases in the middle. Here the CDR3 DNA reads TGTGCCAGCAGCCGAATCGGGGAGCCCCATGGCTACACCTTC. Translation gives CASSRIGEPHGYTF.

The chain couples TRBV5-1 to TRBJ2-4; D unresolved. CDR3 length equals 16 residues. Germline assignment: CDR1 SGHRS and CDR2 YFSETQ. V was shortened by 2 bases and J by 0 bases, with 12 bases between the two germline ends. CDR3 sequence (DNA): TGCGCCAGCAGCTTAAGCACATCTGTAGCCAAAAACATTCAGTACTTC. Protein sequence: CASSLSTSVAKNIQYF.

V is TRBV7-3 and J is TRBJ2-5; no clear D gene. CDR1 is SGHTA and CDR2 is FQGTGA in the germline V gene. This CDR3 has 13 amino acids. Trimming pared 5 bases from V and 3 bases from J, leaving 10 bases between. The CDR3 DNA sequence: TGTGCCAGCAGCCGAGGAGCTAAAGAGACCCAGTACTTC. Translating it yields CASSRGAKETQYF.

This clonotype was seen more than once but under ten times. V and J are TRBV10-3 and TRBJ2-2; 7 bases are a match to TRBD2. The CDR3 extends over 16 amino acids. Germline lookup yields CDR1 ENHRY and CDR2 SYGVKD. Germline trimming cut 3 bases from V and 2 bases from J; bases unmatched to any gene: 6. The CDR3 is CAISEVLTSNTGELFF. CDR3 sequence (DNA): TGTGCCATCAGTGAAGTGTTGACTAGCAACACCGGGGAGCTGTTTTTT.

The CDR3 reads CSVESHSNYGYTF. The CDR3, as DNA: TGCAGCGTTGAGTCGCACTCTAACTATGGCTACACCTTC. This chain links TRBV29-1 with TRBJ1-2; D ambiguous. This CDR3 is 13 amino acids long. Trimming stripped 3 bases from V and 0 bases from J, with 8 bases between. Germline assignment: CDR1 SQVTM and CDR2 ANQGSEA.

This chain connects TRBV20-1 to TRBJ1-2; no reliable D call. Germline CDR1 reads DFQATT; CDR2 reads SNEGSKA (reference sequence). Trimming shortened V by 6 bases and J by 4 bases, and 12 bases separated the two germline ends. The CDR3 contains 12 residues. The CDR3 loop is CSATLAVYGYTF. The CDR3 nucleotides are TGCAGTGCCACCCTTGCAGTCTATGGCTACACCTTC.

The chain employs TRBV5-1 and TRBJ2-5, with 9 bases identical to TRBD2. CDR1 and CDR2 (germline): SGHRS, YFSETQ. This CDR3 region has 13 residues. Trimming took 0 bases from V and 11 from J; bases not matched to a gene: 5. CDR3 residues: CASSLGSGGEQYF. The CDR3 nucleotides are TGCGCCAGCAGCTTGGGTAGCGGGGGAGAGCAGTACTTC. Full variable domain (missing parts from reference TRBV5-1 and TRBJ2-5): KAGVTQTPRYLIKTRGQQVTLSCSPISGHRSVSWYQQTPGQGLQFLFEYFSETQRNKGNFPGRFSGRQFSNSRSEMNVSTLELGDSALYLCASSLGSGGEQYFGPGTRLLVL.

This clonotype was seen a few times. The chain couples TRBV24-1 to TRBJ2-1, with 15 positions matching TRBD2. CDR3 length: 23 amino acids. Germline CDR1 is KGHDR and CDR2 is SFDVKD. After removal of 2 bases from V and 1 base from J, the junction contained 17 bases not matched to a gene. Written as DNA, the CDR3 is TGTGCCACCAGTGATTCGCAACTATACGGACTAGCGGGGGGGCTGAGGTCCTACAATGAGCAGTTCTTC. The encoded protein is CATSDSQLYGLAGGLRSYNEQFF.

This clonotype was counted only a few times. The chain has TRBV20-1 and TRBJ2-7, with 10 bases aligning to TRBD2. Looked up from germline, CDR1 is DFQATT and CDR2 is SNEGSKA (reference sequence). V lost 0 bases and J lost 2; bases outside the gene matches: 1. The CDR3 has 14 amino acids. For the CDR3, the DNA is TGCAGTGCTAGAGAAGCGGGGGGGACCTACGAGCAGTACTTC. Its protein is CSAREAGGTYEQYF.

This clonotype was seen ten or more times. CDR3: CAALGAADTQYF. The CDR3 DNA sequence: TGTGCCGCCCTCGGGGCGGCAGATACGCAGTATTTT. The chain couples TRBV10-3 to TRBJ2-3; the D call may be TRBD1 or TRBD2 (5 bases each). CDR1 and CDR2 from the germline V gene are ENHRY and SYGVKD. The germline V and J ends were trimmed by 11 bases and 4 bases, with 13 bases remaining between them. The CDR3 length is 12 residues.

The chain recombines TRBV10-1 with TRBJ2-2; D is undetermined. Trimming took 0 bases from V and 4 from J, leaving 0 bases between them. CDR1 and CDR2 (germline): WNHNN, SYGVQD (reference sequence). The length of the CDR3 is 12 residues. The chain's CDR3 is CASSESTGELFF. The CDR3 DNA reads TGCGCCAGCAGTGAGTCCACCGGGGAGCTGTTTTTT.

This clonotype was seen a few times. The rearrangement joins TRBV6-5 to TRBJ1-5; D unresolved. From germline, CDR1 is MNHEY and CDR2 SVGAGI. Trimming pared 8 bases from V and 6 bases from J, leaving 20 bases between. The CDR3 is made up of 15 amino acids. CDR3 protein: CASDLRLVVGQPQHF. The CDR3 DNA is TGTGCCAGCGACCTTAGGTTGGTGGTGGGTCAGCCCCAGCATTTT.

This clonotype was found many times. This chain uses TRBV20-1 with TRBJ1-2; TRBD1 aligns across 7 bases. The CDR3 is made up of 15 amino acids. Per germline, CDR1 DFQATT and CDR2 SNEGSKA (reference sequence). Trimming at V came to 0 bases and at J to 1 base, leaving 5 bases not matched to a gene. The CDR3 is CSARDWGQLNYGYTF. CDR3 DNA sequence: TGCAGTGCTAGAGATTGGGGACAGCTTAACTATGGCTACACCTTC.

Many counts were recorded for this clonotype. V and J are TRBV12-3 or TRBV12-4 and TRBJ2-7, with a weak D call TRBD1 (6 bases). Trimming left V 6 bases short and J 1 base short, with 10 bases between. This CDR3 contains 13 residues. DNA of the CDR3: TGTGCCAGCAGCCAACAGGGTTCCTACGAGCAGTACTTC. Translation gives CASSQQGSYEQYF.

The rearrangement links TRBV5-1 to TRBJ2-6; 7 nucleotides align to TRBD2. CDR1 SGHRS and CDR2 YFSETQ come from the germline V gene. Trimming took 6 bases from V and 2 from J; bases not matched to a gene: 5. CDR3 length: 15 residues. In nucleotides, the CDR3 is TGCGCCAGCACCAACGGGGGGACTGGGGCCAACGTCCTGACTTTC. It yields the protein CASTNGGTGANVLTF. Full variable domain (remainder filled in from reference TRBV5-1 and TRBJ2-6): KAGVTQTPRYLIKTRGQQVTLSCSPISGHRSVSWYQQTPGQGLQFLFEYFSETQRNKGNFPGRFSGRQFSNSRSEMNVSTLELGDSALYLCASTNGGTGANVLTFGAGSRLTVL.

The V and J genes are TRBV5-1 and TRBJ2-1, with 12 bases matching TRBD2. With the DNA end fitting TRBJ2-7 better, the J assignment may be wrong. The CDR3 runs 17 residues. Per the germline V gene, CDR1 is SGHRS and CDR2 is YFSETQ. CDR3 protein: CASSSSGGAVSYNEQYF. CDR3 DNA: TGCGCCAGCAGCTCTAGCGGGGGGGCCGTCTCCTACAATGAGCAGTACTTC.

This clonotype has a handful of counts. This chain joins TRBV7-8 and TRBJ2-3; 7 bases fit TRBD2. The CDR3 consists of 16 residues. J was trimmed by 4 bases and V by 1 base; bases with no gene match: 8. The germline V gene has CDR1 SGHVS and CDR2 FQNEAQ. The CDR3 is CASSLDRGDGADTQYF. DNA for the CDR3: TGTGCCAGCAGCTTAGATCGGGGGGACGGAGCAGATACGCAGTATTTT.

This clonotype was found a few times. V and J are TRBV7-9 and TRBJ1-2; D possibly corresponds to TRBD1 (6 bases). The CDR3 spans 14 residues. CDR1 is SEHNR, CDR2 FQNEAQ, per germline (reference sequence). Trimming stripped 4 bases from V and 6 bases from J, with 15 bases between. The CDR3 spells CASSSLSGEDGYTF. CDR3 bases: TGTGCCAGCAGCTCTTTATCAGGGGAGGATGGCTACACCTTC.

The CDR3: CASSLRGLGNTEAFF. The CDR3 nucleotides read TGCGCCAGCAGCTTGAGAGGGCTAGGGAACACTGAAGCTTTCTTT. This chain links TRBV5-1 with TRBJ1-1, with D hard to call. Per germline, CDR1 SGHRS and CDR2 YFSETQ. The ends were cut back, 1 base at V and 1 base at J, with 11 bases in the middle. CDR3 length: 15 residues.